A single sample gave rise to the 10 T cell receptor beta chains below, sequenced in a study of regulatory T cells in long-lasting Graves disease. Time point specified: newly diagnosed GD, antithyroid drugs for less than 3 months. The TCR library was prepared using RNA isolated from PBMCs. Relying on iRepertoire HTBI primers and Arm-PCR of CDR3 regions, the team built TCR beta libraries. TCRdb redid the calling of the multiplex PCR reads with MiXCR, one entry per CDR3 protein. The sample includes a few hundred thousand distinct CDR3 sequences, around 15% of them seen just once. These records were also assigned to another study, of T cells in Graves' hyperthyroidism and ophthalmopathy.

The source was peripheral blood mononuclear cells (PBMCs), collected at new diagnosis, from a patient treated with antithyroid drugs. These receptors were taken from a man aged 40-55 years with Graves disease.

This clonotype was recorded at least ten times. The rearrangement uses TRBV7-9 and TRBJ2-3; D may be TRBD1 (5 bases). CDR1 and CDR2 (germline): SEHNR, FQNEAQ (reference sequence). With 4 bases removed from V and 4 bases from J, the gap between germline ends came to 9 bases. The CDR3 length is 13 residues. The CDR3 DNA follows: TGTGCCAGCAGCTCCCGGACACCAGATACGCAGTATTTT. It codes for CASSSRTPDTQYF.

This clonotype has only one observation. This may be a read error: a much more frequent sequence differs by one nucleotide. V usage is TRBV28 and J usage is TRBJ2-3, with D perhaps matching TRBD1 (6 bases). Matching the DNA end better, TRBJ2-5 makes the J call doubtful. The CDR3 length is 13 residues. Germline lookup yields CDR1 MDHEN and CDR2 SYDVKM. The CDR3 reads CASSLWARGIQYF. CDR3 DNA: TGTGCCAGCAGTTTATGGGCGAGGGGGATCCAGTACTTC.

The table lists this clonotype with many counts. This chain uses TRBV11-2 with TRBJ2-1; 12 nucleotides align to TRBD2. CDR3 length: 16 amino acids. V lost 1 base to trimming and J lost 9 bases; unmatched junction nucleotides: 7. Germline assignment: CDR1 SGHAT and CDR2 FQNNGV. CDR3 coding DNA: TGTGCCAGCAGCTTAGTCCCTAGCGGGGGGGCGGGTGAGCAGTTCTTC. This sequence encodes CASSLVPSGGAGEQFF.

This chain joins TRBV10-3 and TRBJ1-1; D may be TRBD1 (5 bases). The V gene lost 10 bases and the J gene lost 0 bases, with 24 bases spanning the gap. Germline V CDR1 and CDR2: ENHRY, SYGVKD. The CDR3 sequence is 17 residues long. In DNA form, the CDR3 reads TGTGCCAGCAGGGCGCCAGGGAAGGGCTCGATGAACACTGAAGCTTTCTTT. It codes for CASRAPGKGSMNTEAFF.

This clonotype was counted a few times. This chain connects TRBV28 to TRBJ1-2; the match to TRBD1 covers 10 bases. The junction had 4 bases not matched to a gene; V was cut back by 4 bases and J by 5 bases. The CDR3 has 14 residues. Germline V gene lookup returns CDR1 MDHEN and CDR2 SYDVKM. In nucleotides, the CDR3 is TGTGCCAGCAGTTCTGGACAGGGGGATTATGGCTACACCTTC. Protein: CASSSGQGDYGYTF.

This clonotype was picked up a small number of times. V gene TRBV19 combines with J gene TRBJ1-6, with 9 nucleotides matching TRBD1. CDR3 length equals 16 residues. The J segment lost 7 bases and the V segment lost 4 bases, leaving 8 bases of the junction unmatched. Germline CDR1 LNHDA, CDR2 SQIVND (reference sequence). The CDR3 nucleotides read TGTGCCAGTAGTACGGGGACAGGGAGAACAAATTCACCCCTCCACTTT. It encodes CASSTGTGRTNSPLHF.

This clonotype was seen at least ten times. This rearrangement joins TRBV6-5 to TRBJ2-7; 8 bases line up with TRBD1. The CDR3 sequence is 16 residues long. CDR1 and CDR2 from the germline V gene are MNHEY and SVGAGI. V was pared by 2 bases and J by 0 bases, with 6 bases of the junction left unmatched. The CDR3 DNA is TGTGCCAGCAGTTACAAAAGGACAGGGAGCTCCTACGAGCAGTACTTC. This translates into CASSYKRTGSSYEQYF.

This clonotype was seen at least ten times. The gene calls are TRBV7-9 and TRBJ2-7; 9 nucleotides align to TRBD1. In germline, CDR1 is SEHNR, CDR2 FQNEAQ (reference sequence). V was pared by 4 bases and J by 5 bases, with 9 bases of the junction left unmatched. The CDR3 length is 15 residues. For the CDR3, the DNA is TGTGCCAGCAGCTCGATTACAGGGGGCGCGGACGAGCAGTACTTC. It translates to CASSSITGGADEQYF.

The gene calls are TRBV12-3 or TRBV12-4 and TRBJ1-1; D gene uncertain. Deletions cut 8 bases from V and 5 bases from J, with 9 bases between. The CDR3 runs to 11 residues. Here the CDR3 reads CASRGRTEAFF. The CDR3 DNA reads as TGTGCCAGCCGTGGGCGGACTGAAGCTTTCTTT.

The CDR3 sequence: CASSPDRARAEAFF. CDR3 sequence (DNA): TGTGCCAGCTCACCGGACAGGGCGAGGGCTGAAGCTTTCTTT. The chain combines TRBV18 with TRBJ1-1, with TRBD1 matching 8 bases. Germline V gene sequence: CDR1 KGHSH, CDR2 LQKENI. The CDR3 spans 14 residues. V dropped 3 bases and J dropped 6; count of bases not matched to a gene: 6. The full variable domain, completed using reference TRBV18 and TRBJ1-1, is NAGVMQNPRHLVRRRGQEARLRCSPMKGHSHVYWYRQLPEEGLKFMVYLQKENIIDESGMPKERFSAEFPKEGPSILRIQQVVRGDSAAYFCASSPDRARAEAFFGQGTRLTVV.